Given below is one T cell receptor (beta chain) in context. The sample originates from a study of shared clonotypes between healthy human individuals. Assay runs were performed at deep level. Data came from immunoSEQ multiplex PCR; TCRdb stores just in-frame clones and leaves some out. The table lists more than 2 million clones, roughly 94% of them singletons. Terminally differentiated effector memory CD45RA+ cells were excluded from the naive CD8 cells, which were CD45RO-negative and positively selected for CCR7. The source material was naive CD8+ T cells sorted from blood. The receptor was isolated from a man in his late teens or twenties in good health.

The DNA of the CDR3 is TGTGCCAGCAGTGATCCCGCCCTGGGTAGGGATAATGAAAAACTGTTTTTT. Translated, it gives CASSDPALGRDNEKLFF. The rearrangement links TRBV2 to TRBJ1-4; D is undetermined. This CDR3 is built from 17 residues. V was shortened by 3 bases and J by 4 bases, with 18 bases between the two germline ends. Germline V gives CDR1 SNHLY, CDR2 FYNNEI.